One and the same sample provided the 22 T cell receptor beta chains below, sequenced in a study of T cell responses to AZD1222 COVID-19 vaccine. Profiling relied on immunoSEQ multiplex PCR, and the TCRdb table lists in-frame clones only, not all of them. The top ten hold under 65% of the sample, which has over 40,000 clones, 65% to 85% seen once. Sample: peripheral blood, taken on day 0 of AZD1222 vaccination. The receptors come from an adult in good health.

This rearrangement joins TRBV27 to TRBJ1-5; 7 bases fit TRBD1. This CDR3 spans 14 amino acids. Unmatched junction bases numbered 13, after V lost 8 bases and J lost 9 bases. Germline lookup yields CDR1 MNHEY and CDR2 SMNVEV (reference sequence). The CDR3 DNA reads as TGTGCCAGCTCCGCAGGGGGACCCCGAGGGCCCCAGCATTTT. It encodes CASSAGGPRGPQHF.

The CDR3, as DNA: TGTGCCAGTAGTATGAGGACAGGGTCTCAGCCCCAGCATTTT. Translated, it gives CASSMRTGSQPQHF. The genes are TRBV19 and TRBJ1-5, with TRBD1 matching 8 bases. CDR1 LNHDA and CDR2 SQIVND come from the germline V gene (reference sequence). There are 14 residues in the CDR3. The V gene end was trimmed by 3 bases and the J gene end by 6 bases; junction bases not matched to a gene: 4.

CDR3 sequence reads: CASSQLAGGTNEQFF. The DNA of the CDR3 is TGCGCCAGCAGCCAACTAGCGGGAGGGACCAATGAGCAGTTCTTC. The J gene is TRBJ2-1, the V gene TRBV5-1; 13 bases are a match to TRBD2. Trimming removed 4 bases from V and 6 bases from J; junction bases left unmatched: 4. The germline V gene encodes CDR1 SGHRS and CDR2 YFSETQ. This CDR3 is built from 15 residues.

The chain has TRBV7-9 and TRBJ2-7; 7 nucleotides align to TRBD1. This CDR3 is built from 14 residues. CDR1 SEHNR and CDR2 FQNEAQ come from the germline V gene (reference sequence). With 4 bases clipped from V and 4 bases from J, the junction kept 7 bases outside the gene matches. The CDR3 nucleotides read TGTGCCAGCAGCTCACAGGGGCATACTTACGAGCAGTACTTC. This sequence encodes CASSSQGHTYEQYF.

The CDR3 coding sequence is TGTGCCAGCAGCCCCACGGGCCCCTACGAGCAGTACTTC. As protein: CASSPTGPYEQYF. J is TRBJ2-7 and V is TRBV9; D is ambiguous. Germline lookup yields CDR1 SGDLS and CDR2 YYNGEE. The length of the CDR3 is 13 residues. V gave up 4 bases and J gave up 2 bases, with 10 bases separating them.

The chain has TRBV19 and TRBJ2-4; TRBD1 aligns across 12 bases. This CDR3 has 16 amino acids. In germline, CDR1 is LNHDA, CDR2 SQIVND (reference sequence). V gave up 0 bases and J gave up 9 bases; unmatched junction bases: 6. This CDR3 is CASSIDGTGGAGIQYF. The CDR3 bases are TGTGCCAGTAGTATAGATGGGACAGGGGGCGCGGGCATTCAGTACTTC.

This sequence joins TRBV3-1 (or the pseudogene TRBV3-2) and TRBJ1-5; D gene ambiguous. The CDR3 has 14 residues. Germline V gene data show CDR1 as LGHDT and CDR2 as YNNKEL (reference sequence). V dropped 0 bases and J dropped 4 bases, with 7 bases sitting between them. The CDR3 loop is CASSQDAGNQPQHF. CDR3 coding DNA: TGTGCCAGCAGCCAAGATGCGGGGAATCAGCCCCAGCATTTT.

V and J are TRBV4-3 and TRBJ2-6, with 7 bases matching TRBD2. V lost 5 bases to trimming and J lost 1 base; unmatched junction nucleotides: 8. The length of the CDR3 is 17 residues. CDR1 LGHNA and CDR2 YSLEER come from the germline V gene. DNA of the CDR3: TGCGCCAGCAGCGGGGGGGTTTTTCCTTCTGGGGCCAACGTCCTGACTTTC. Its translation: CASSGGVFPSGANVLTF.

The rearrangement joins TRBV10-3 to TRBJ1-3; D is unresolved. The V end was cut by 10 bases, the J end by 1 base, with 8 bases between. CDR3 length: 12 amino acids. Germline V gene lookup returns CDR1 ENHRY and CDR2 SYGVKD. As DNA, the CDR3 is TGTGCCAGCTATAGATCTGGAAACACCATATATTTT. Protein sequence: CASYRSGNTIYF.

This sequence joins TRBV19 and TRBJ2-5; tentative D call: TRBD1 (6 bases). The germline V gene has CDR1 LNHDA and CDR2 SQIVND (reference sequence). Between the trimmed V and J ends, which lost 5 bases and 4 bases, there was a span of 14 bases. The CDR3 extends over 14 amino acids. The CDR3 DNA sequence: TGTGCCAGTAGTTCCTCCAGGGACATAGAGACCCAGTACTTC. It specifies CASSSSRDIETQYF.

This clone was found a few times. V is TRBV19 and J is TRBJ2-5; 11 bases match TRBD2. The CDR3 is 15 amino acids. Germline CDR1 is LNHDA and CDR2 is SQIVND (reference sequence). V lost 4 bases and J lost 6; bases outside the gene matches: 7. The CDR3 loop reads CASSTLAGGPQTQYF. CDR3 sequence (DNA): TGTGCCAGTAGTACATTAGCGGGAGGGCCGCAGACCCAGTACTTC.

As DNA, the CDR3 is TGTGCCAGCAGTTCCCGAGACGGGGACATCGCCTATGGCTACACCTTC. The encoded protein is CASSSRDGDIAYGYTF. The chain carries TRBV27 and TRBJ1-2, with a tentative D call TRBD1 (6 bases). This CDR3 has 16 residues. Germline V gene lookup returns CDR1 MNHEY and CDR2 SMNVEV (reference sequence). Trimming removed 4 bases from V and 4 bases from J, with 19 bases in between.

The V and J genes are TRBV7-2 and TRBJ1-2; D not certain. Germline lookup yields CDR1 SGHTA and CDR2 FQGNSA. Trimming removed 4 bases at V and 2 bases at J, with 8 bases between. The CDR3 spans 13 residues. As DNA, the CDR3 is TGTGCCAGCAGCTGGAACAGCAACTATGGCTACACCTTC. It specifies CASSWNSNYGYTF.

The CDR3 loop reads CASSLLAGGFNEQFF. The CDR3 region has the DNA TGTGCCAGCAGCTTATTAGCGGGAGGGTTCAATGAGCAGTTCTTC. This sequence joins TRBV7-6 and TRBJ2-1, with 11 bases identical to TRBD2. After removal of 2 bases from V and 6 bases from J, the junction contained 3 bases not matched to a gene. Germline CDR1 reads SGHVS; CDR2 reads FNYEAQ. The CDR3 extends over 15 amino acids.

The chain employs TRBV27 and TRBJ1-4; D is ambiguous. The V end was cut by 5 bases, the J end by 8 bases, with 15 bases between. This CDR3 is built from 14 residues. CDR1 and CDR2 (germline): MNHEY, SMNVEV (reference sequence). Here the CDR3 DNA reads TGTGCCAGCAGTCCGGGCCTAGGGCGGGAAAAACTGTTTTTT. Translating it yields CASSPGLGREKLFF.

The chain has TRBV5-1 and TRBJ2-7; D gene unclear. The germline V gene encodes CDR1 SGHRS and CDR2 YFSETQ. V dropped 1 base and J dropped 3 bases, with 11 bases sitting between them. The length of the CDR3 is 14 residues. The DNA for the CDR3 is TGCGCCAGCAGCTTGCTGTCGAACAACTACGAGCAGTACTTC. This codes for CASSLLSNNYEQYF.

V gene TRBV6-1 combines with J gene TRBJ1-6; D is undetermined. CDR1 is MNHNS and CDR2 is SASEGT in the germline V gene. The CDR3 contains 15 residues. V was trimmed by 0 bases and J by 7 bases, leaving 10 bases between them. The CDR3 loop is CASSEALGLNSPLHF. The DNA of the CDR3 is TGTGCCAGCAGTGAAGCGCTGGGGTTGAATTCACCCCTCCACTTT.

CDR3 loop: CASSQRDRPFNSPLHF. The DNA for the CDR3 is TGTGCCAGCAGCCAGCGGGACAGGCCTTTTAATTCACCCCTCCACTTT. The chain carries TRBV3-1 (or the pseudogene TRBV3-2) and TRBJ1-6; 8 nucleotides line up with TRBD1. The CDR3 has 16 amino acids. Germline V gene data show CDR1 as LGHDT and CDR2 as YNNKEL (reference sequence). After removal of 3 bases from V and 6 bases from J, the junction contained 7 bases not matched to a gene.

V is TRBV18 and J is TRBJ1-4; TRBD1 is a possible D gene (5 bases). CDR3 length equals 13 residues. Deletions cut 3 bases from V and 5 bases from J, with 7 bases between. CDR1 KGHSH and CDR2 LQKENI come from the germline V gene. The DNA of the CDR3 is TGTGCCAGCTCACCGACAGCGAATGAAAAACTGTTTTTT. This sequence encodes CASSPTANEKLFF.

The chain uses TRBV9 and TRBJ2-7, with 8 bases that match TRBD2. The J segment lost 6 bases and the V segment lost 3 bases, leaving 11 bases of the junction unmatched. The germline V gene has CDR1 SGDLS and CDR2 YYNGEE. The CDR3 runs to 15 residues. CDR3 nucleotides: TGTGCCAGCAGCGCCCTTGGGGCGGGGGGCTCCGAGCAGTACTTC. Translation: CASSALGAGGSEQYF.

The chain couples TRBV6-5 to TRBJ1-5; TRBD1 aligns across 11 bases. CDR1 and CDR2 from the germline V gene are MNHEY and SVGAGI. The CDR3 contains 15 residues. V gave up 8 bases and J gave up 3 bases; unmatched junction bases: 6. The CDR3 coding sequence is TGTGCCAGCGGAAGGGGACAGGGGGTCAATCAGCCCCAGCATTTT. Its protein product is CASGRGQGVNQPQHF.

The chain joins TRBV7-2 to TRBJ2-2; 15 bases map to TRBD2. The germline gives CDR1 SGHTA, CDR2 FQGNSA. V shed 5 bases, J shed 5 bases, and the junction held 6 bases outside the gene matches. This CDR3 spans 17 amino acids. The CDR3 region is CASSMGLAGGSTGELFF. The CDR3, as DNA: TGTGCCAGCAGCATGGGACTAGCGGGAGGATCGACCGGGGAGCTGTTTTTT.